The T cell receptor beta chain described here comes from a study of blood T cell repertoires in COVID-19. Study as a whole: Samples came from the United States, Italy and Spain, spanning acute and convalescent COVID-19. T cells, B-cell-depleted T cells, or PBMCs supplied cDNA or gDNA.

In the study's own analysis: Amplification from reference gene primers served as the basis for estimated nucleated cell counts. Assay used: immunoSEQ multiplex PCR; TCRdb lists only in-frame clones, some missing. V and J calls and clone size are copied from that table; D and trimming were computed from the DNA. The data hold over 100,000 clones, with about 80% observed a single time. Material: peripheral blood. This TCR came from a human donor in a cohort sampled during active COVID-19.

CDR3 bases: TGTGCCAGCAGCTTAGGTTGGGCGCCCTCCTACGAGCAGTACTTC. It yields the protein CASSLGWAPSYEQYF. The rearrangement joins TRBV7-2 to TRBJ2-7; the D is unclear. The CDR3 is made up of 15 amino acids. The V end was cut by 1 base, the J end by 0 bases, with 10 bases between. The germline V gene encodes CDR1 SGHTA and CDR2 FQGNSA.